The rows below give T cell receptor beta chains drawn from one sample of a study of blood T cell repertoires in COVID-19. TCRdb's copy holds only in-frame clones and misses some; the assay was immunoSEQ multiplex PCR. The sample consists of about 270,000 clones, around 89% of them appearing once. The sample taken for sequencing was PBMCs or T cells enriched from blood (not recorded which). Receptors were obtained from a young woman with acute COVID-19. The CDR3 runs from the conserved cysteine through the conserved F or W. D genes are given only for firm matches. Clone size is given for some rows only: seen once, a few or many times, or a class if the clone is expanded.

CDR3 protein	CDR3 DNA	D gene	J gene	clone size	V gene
CSASTGLAIGEQFF	TGCAGTGCAAGTACGGGACTAGCGATTGGTGAGCAGTTCTTC	TRBD2	TRBJ2-1	NA	TRBV20-1
CASSSPGQGKFYEQYF	TGTGCCAGCAGCTCTCCGGGACAGGGTAAATTCTACGAGCAGTACTTC	TRBD1	TRBJ2-7	NA	TRBV5-4
CATSDLQGSYNEQFF	TGTGCCACCAGTGATTTGCAGGGCAGCTACAATGAGCAGTTCTTC	NA	TRBJ2-1	NA	TRBV24-1
CASSRSGTGPTEAFF	TGTGCCAGTAGCCGATCCGGGACAGGGCCCACTGAAGCTTTCTTT	TRBD1	TRBJ1-1	NA	TRBV19
CASSLTQLDTEAFF	TGTGCCAGCAGTTTAACACAGCTCGACACTGAAGCTTTCTTT	NA	TRBJ1-1	NA	TRBV27
CASTLGGANEQYF	TGTGCCAGCACCCTGGGGGGGGCAAACGAGCAGTACTTC	NA	TRBJ2-7	NA	TRBV11-2
CASSQTKRERGEQFF	TGCGCCAGCAGCCAAACCAAGCGGGAGAGGGGTGAGCAGTTCTTC	TRBD2	TRBJ2-1	NA	TRBV4-1
CASSPRDRTYEQYF	TGTGCCAGCTCTCCAAGGGACAGGACCTACGAGCAGTACTTC	TRBD1	TRBJ2-7	NA	TRBV18
CASSIGQSEAFF	TGTGCCAGTAGTATCGGACAGTCTGAAGCTTTCTTT	NA	TRBJ1-1	NA	TRBV19
CASSPRTNTGELFF	TGTGCCAGCAGCCCGCGGACTAACACCGGGGAGCTGTTTTTT	NA	TRBJ2-2	few	TRBV3-1/TRBV3-2
CASRPGTGGFGATYEQYF	TGTGCCAGCAGGCCTGGGACAGGGGGATTTGGGGCAACCTACGAGCAGTACTTC	TRBD1	TRBJ2-7	NA	TRBV27
CASSDIDLSTDTQYF	TGTGCCAGCAGTGATATAGATCTCAGCACAGATACGCAGTATTTT	NA	TRBJ2-3	NA	TRBV25-1
CASSLGTGGRVSYNEQFF	TGTGCCAGCAGCTTGGGCACGGGGGGGCGGGTTTCCTACAATGAGCAGTTCTTC	TRBD2	TRBJ2-1	NA	TRBV7-8
CASRPGTGENSPLHF	TGCGCCAGCAGGCCCGGGACAGGCGAAAATTCACCCCTCCACTTT	TRBD1	TRBJ1-6	NA	TRBV5-1
CATRTGSNTGELFF	TGTGCCACGAGGACAGGGTCGAACACCGGGGAGCTGTTTTTT	TRBD1	TRBJ2-2	NA	TRBV19
CASSQDMTVVGGYTF	TGCGCCAGCAGCCAAGATATGACAGTTGTGGGGGGCTACACCTTC	NA	TRBJ1-2	NA	TRBV4-3
CASSTISGRDTGELFF	TGTGCCAGCAGCACAATTAGCGGGAGAGACACCGGGGAGCTGTTTTTT	TRBD2	TRBJ2-2	NA	TRBV7-2
CAWNSGQGPTDTQYF	TGTGCCTGGAATTCGGGACAAGGCCCCACAGATACGCAGTATTTT	NA	TRBJ2-3	NA	TRBV30
CASSPTSGRVRGELFF	TGTGCCAGCTCACCGACTAGCGGGAGGGTCCGCGGGGAGCTGTTTTTT	TRBD2	TRBJ2-2	NA	TRBV18
CASSNQRDLQETQYF	TGTGCCAGTAGTAACCAGCGGGACCTCCAAGAGACCCAGTACTTC	TRBD2	TRBJ2-5	NA	TRBV19
CAIKEATNEKLFF	TGTGCCATAAAGGAGGCAACTAATGAAAAACTGTTTTTT	NA	TRBJ1-4	once	TRBV2
CASSQQLLYNEQFF	TGCGCCAGCAGCCAGCAACTACTTTACAATGAGCAGTTCTTC	NA	TRBJ2-1	NA	TRBV4-1
CAWSVATGSNEKLFF	TGTGCCTGGAGTGTAGCGACAGGGTCCAATGAAAAACTGTTTTTT	TRBD1	TRBJ1-4	NA	TRBV30
CASSPQRGEQYF	TGTGCCAGTAGTCCCCAAAGGGGCGAGCAGTACTTC	NA	TRBJ2-7	few	TRBV19
CASSVEGAAYRNEQFF	TGTGCCAGCAGCGTAGAAGGGGCTGCCTACAGGAATGAGCAGTTCTTC	NA	TRBJ2-1	NA	TRBV9
CASSYWPDFPSYNEQFF	TGTGCCAGCAGTTACTGGCCGGACTTTCCTTCCTACAATGAGCAGTTCTTC	NA	TRBJ2-1	NA	TRBV6-2/TRBV6-3
CASSFPDRISEAFF	TGTGCCAGCAGCTTTCCGGACAGGATCTCTGAAGCTTTCTTT	TRBD1	TRBJ1-1	NA	TRBV5-4
CASSRKDSTYGYTF	TGTGCCAGCAGCCGAAAGGACAGTACCTATGGCTACACCTTC	NA	TRBJ1-2	NA	TRBV7-9
CASSTQGADEAFF	TGCGCCAGCAGCACCCAGGGGGCTGATGAAGCTTTCTTT	TRBD1	TRBJ1-1	once	TRBV5-1
CASSLAGLYEQYF	TGTGCCAGCAGCTTGGCGGGTCTCTACGAGCAGTACTTC	NA	TRBJ2-7	NA	TRBV5-8
CASSVDLREGTYNEQFF	TGTGCCAGCAGCGTAGATCTGCGGGAGGGGACCTACAATGAGCAGTTCTTC	TRBD2	TRBJ2-1	NA	TRBV9
CASSYSGQSIEKLFF	TGTGCCAGCAGTTACTCGGGACAGAGCATTGAAAAACTGTTTTTT	TRBD1	TRBJ1-4	once	TRBV6-2/TRBV6-3
CASSLGRDTGELFF	TGTGCCAGCAGCTTAGGCAGGGACACCGGGGAGCTGTTTTTT	NA	TRBJ2-2	NA	TRBV7-2
CASSLTGTGGFQLFF	TGCGCCAGCAGCCTCACCGGGACAGGGGGCTTTCAACTGTTTTTT	TRBD1	TRBJ1-4	few	TRBV5-1
CASSPAGQGANYGYTF	TGTGCCAGCAGTCCTGCCGGACAGGGGGCTAACTATGGCTACACCTTC	TRBD1	TRBJ1-2	NA	TRBV28
CASSQAAGGPSNEQYF	TGTGCCAGCAGCCAAGCAGCGGGAGGGCCTAGCAACGAGCAGTACTTC	TRBD2	TRBJ2-7	NA	TRBV3-1/TRBV3-2
CASSLGQDNYGYTF	TGTGCCAGCAGCTTGGGACAGGACAACTATGGCTACACCTTC	NA	TRBJ1-2	NA	TRBV5-4
CASSFTSGKHEQYF	TGTGCCAGCAGCTTCACTAGCGGGAAGCACGAGCAGTACTTC	TRBD2	TRBJ2-7	NA	TRBV7-9
CASQSSYEQYF	TGTGCCAGCCAGTCCTCCTACGAGCAGTACTTC	NA	TRBJ2-7	NA	TRBV12-3/TRBV12-4
CASSQGGGGYEQYF	TGTGCCAGCAGCCAAGGAGGGGGCGGGTACGAGCAGTACTTC	TRBD1	TRBJ2-7	NA	TRBV3-1/TRBV3-2
CASSLSYSNQPQHF	TGTGCCAGCAGTTTGAGCTATAGCAATCAGCCCCAGCATTTT	NA	TRBJ1-5	NA	TRBV28
CASSSIAGAGYNEQFF	TGTGCCAGCAGCTCTATAGCGGGAGCCGGCTACAATGAGCAGTTCTTC	TRBD2	TRBJ2-1	NA	TRBV7-9
CASSRDRGFGNTIYF	TGTGCCAGCAGCCGGGACAGGGGCTTTGGAAACACCATATATTTT	TRBD1	TRBJ1-3	NA	TRBV3-1/TRBV3-2
CASSLLGGQGTEAFF	TGTGCCAGCAGTTTATTGGGAGGACAGGGCACTGAAGCTTTCTTT	TRBD1	TRBJ1-1	NA	TRBV27
CASSFPTVVRSPLHF	TGTGCCAGCAGCTTCCCGACAGTGGTCCGGTCACCCCTCCACTTT	NA	TRBJ1-6	once	TRBV28
CASSESGTGGGNTIYF	TGTGCCAGCAGTGAATCTGGGACAGGGGGAGGAAACACCATATATTTT	TRBD1	TRBJ1-3	NA	TRBV6-1
CASSGTGDSNQPQHF	TGCGCCAGCAGCGGGACAGGCGATAGCAATCAGCCCCAGCATTTT	TRBD1	TRBJ1-5	NA	TRBV5-1
CASSFRGFAYEQYF	TGTGCCAGCAGCTTCAGAGGGTTCGCCTACGAGCAGTACTTC	NA	TRBJ2-7	NA	TRBV5-8
CATSDPGQDNEQFF	TGTGCCACCAGTGATCCAGGACAGGACAATGAGCAGTTCTTC	TRBD1	TRBJ2-1	NA	TRBV24-1